This note documents a single TCR beta chain sequence. No antigen is known for it. The record originates from a study of siplizumab effects on memory and regulatory T cells. Study results and limitations: It was not possible to assign a naive or memory phenotype to roughly 80-96% of proliferating CD4+ or CD8+ clones. Siplizumab conditions gave an average of around 70% Treg-derived mappable alloreactive CD4+ clones, versus about 30% for controls.

Per sample, 95,000 to 100,000 TCR templates were assayed. The assay was immunoSEQ multiplex PCR, and TCRdb's table has in-frame clones only and misses some. The sample yields about 120,000 clones, over 85% seen once. Sequenced input: non-Treg CD4+ T cells sorted from blood. The clonotype comes from a human donor in good health.

CDR3 protein: CASSQEVRGLGYTF. Here the CDR3 DNA reads TGCGCCAGCAGCCAAGAGGTCAGGGGCTTAGGCTACACCTTC. V gene TRBV4-1 combines with J gene TRBJ1-2; possibly TRBD1 for D (6 bases). With 0 bases removed from V and 8 bases from J, the gap between germline ends came to 13 bases. Looked up from germline, CDR1 is MGHRA and CDR2 is YSYEKL. The CDR3 contains 14 residues.